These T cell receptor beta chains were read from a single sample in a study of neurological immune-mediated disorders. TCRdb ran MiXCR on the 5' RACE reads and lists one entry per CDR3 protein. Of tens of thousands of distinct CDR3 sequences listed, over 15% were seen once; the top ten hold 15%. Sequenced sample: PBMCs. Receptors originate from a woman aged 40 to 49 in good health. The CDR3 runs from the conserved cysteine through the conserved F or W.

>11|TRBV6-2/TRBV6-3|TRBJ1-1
CASRRETEAFF
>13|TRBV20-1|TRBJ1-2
CSAPTGNNYGYTF
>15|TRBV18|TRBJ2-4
CASSPQGVEKNIQYF
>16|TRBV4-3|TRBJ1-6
CASSQAGGSGNSPLHF
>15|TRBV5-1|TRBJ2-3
CASRERTAYTDTQYF
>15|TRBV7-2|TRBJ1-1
CASSLAQIQSTEAFF
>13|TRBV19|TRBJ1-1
CASTGWVSTEAFF
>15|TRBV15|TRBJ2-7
CATSREPGASYEQYF
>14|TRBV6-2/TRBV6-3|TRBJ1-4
CASSYPFEREKLFF
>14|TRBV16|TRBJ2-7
CASSHLTAPYEQYF
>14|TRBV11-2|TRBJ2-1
CASSPAGSHNEQFF
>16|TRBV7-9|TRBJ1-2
CASSTSSGPGDYGYTF
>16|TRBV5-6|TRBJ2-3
CASSWGTGGYTDTQYF
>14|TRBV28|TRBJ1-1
CASSFSAMTGLAFF
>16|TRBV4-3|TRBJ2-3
CASSQDRSGGALAQYF
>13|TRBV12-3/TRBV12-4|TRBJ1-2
CASSLTGKGGYTF
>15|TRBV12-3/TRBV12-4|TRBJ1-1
CASSFREFRNTEAFF
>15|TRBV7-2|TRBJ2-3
CASTSDSGAGGTQYF
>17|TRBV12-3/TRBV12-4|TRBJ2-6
CASTLTGSHSGANVLTF
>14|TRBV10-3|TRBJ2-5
CAISEKHLQETQYF